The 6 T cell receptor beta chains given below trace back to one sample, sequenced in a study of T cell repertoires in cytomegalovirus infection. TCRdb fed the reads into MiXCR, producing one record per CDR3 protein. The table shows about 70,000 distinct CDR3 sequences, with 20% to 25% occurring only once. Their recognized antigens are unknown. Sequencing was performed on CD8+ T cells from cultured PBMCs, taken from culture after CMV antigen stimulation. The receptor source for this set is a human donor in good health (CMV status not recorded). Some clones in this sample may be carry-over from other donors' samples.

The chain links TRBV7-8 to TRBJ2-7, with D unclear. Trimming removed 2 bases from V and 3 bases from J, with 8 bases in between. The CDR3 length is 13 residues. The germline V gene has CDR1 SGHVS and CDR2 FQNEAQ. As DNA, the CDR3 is TGTGCCAGCAGCTTAAGACCGGGCTACGAGCAGTACTTC. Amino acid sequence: CASSLRPGYEQYF.

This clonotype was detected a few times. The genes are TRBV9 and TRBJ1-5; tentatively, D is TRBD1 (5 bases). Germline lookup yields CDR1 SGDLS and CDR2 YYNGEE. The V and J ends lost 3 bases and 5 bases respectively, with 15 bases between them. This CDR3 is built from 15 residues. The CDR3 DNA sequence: TGTGCCAGCAGCGCCGGGACCCTGAGAGATCAGCCCCAGCATTTT. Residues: CASSAGTLRDQPQHF.

The CDR3 region is CASIWAGEAFF. CDR3 coding DNA: TGTGCCAGCATCTGGGCCGGTGAAGCTTTCTTT. The chain has TRBV6-1 and TRBJ1-1, with D unresolved. CDR1 and CDR2 from the germline V gene are MNHNS and SASEGT. V lost 7 bases to trimming and J lost 7 bases, with 10 bases between them. This CDR3 is built from 11 residues.

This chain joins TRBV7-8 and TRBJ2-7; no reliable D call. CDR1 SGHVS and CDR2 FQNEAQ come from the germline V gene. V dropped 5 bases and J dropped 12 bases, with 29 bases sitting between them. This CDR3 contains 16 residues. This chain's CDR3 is CASSLRTVSSYEHLYF. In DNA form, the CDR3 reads TGTGCCAGCAGCCTCAGGACCGTTAGCTCCTACGAGCATTTGTACTTC.

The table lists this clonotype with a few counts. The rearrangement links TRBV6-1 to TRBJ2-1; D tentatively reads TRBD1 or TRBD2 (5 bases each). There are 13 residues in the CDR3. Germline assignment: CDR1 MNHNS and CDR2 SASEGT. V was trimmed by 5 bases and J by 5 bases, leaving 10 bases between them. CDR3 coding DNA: TGTGCCAGCAGTTTGACAGCGGACAATGAGCAGTTCTTC. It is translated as CASSLTADNEQFF.

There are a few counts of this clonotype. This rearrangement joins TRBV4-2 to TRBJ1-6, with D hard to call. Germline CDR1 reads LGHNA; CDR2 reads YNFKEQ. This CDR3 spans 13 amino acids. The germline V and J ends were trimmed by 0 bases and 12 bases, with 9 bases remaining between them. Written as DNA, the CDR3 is TGTGCCAGCAGCCAAGAGGGCACGGGACCCCTCCACTTT. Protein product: CASSQEGTGPLHF.